A single sample is the source of the 21 T cell receptor beta chains below, sequenced in a study of blood T cell repertoires in COVID-19. The method was immunoSEQ multiplex PCR; TCRdb's version includes in-frame clones alone and lacks a portion of them. The sample has some 300,000 clones; about 91% are singletons. The sequencing sample was made of peripheral blood. All receptors derive from a woman aged 25 to 39 who had recovered from COVID-19.

This clone was picked up many times. This chain links TRBV5-4 with TRBJ2-7; weak D call: TRBD2 (5 bases). The germline V gene has CDR1 SGHNT and CDR2 YYREEE (reference sequence). This CDR3 spans 14 amino acids. Trimming took 1 base from V and 6 from J, leaving 14 bases between them. DNA of the CDR3: TGTGCCAGCAGCTTGTCCGGGCAGAGCGGCGAGCAGTACTTC. Residues: CASSLSGQSGEQYF. Variable domain in full (rest from reference TRBV5-4 and TRBJ2-7): ETGVTQSPTHLIKTRGQQVTLRCSSQSGHNTVSWYQQALGQGPQFIFQYYREEENGRGNFPPRFSGLQFPNYSSELNVNALELDDSALYLCASSLSGQSGEQYFGPGTRLTVT.

The DNA for the CDR3 is TGTGCCAGCAGCCTGAGGGCGACCGGGGAGCTGTTTTTT. This gives the protein CASSLRATGELFF. The chain recombines TRBV6-6 with TRBJ2-2; perhaps TRBD2 as D (5 bases). V was clipped by 6 bases and J by 5 bases, with 10 bases between them. The CDR3 is 13 amino acids. Germline V CDR1 and CDR2: MNHNY, SVGAGI (reference sequence).

This chain connects TRBV6-6 to TRBJ1-4, with 9 bases lining up with TRBD1. V lost 5 bases, J lost 6 bases, and 4 bases stayed unmatched. The CDR3 spans 14 residues. Germline lookup yields CDR1 MNHNY and CDR2 SVGAGI (reference sequence). CDR3 protein: CASSPWTGDEKLFF. The CDR3 DNA is TGTGCCAGCAGTCCCTGGACAGGGGATGAAAAACTGTTTTTT.

The rearrangement joins TRBV2 to TRBJ1-6, with D perhaps TRBD1 (5 bases). The CDR3 is made up of 16 amino acids. The germline CDR1 and CDR2 sequences are SNHLY and FYNNEI. Trimming shortened V by 1 base and J by 7 bases, and 14 bases separated the two germline ends. CDR3 coding DNA: TGTGCCAGCAGTGAAGTAGCAGGGTACGAAAATTCACCCCTCCACTTT. Amino acids: CASSEVAGYENSPLHF.

This clone has ten or more counts. The chain carries TRBV13 and TRBJ1-3, with D unclear. The CDR3 runs to 12 residues. Germline values: CDR1 PRHDT, CDR2 FYEKMQ (reference sequence). The V gene lost 6 bases and the J gene lost 4 bases, with 7 bases spanning the gap. CDR3: CASREVGNTIYF. The CDR3 DNA reads TGTGCCAGCAGGGAGGTCGGAAACACCATATATTTT.

The chain has TRBV7-9 and TRBJ2-1, with 7 bases identical to TRBD1. CDR1 is SEHNR, CDR2 FQNEAQ, per germline (reference sequence). J was trimmed by 4 bases and V by 4 bases; bases with no gene match: 7. The CDR3 runs to 15 residues. The CDR3 here is CASSYDRDIYNEQFF. CDR3 bases: TGTGCCAGCAGCTACGACAGGGATATATACAATGAGCAGTTCTTC.

V usage is TRBV3-1 (or the pseudogene TRBV3-2) and J usage is TRBJ1-6, with D possibly TRBD1 on 6 matching bases. Deletions cut 4 bases from V and 10 bases from J, with 14 bases between. CDR3 size: 14 residues. CDR1 is LGHDT, CDR2 YNNKEL, per germline (reference sequence). CDR3 nucleotide sequence: TGTGCCAGCAGCCTGACAGGCCGGGAATCACCCCTCCACTTT. It translates to CASSLTGRESPLHF.

CDR3 coding DNA: TGTGCCAGTAGTAACACTGGGGGGTCCAATGAGCAGTTCTTC. Amino acid sequence: CASSNTGGSNEQFF. The chain couples TRBV27 to TRBJ2-1, with a tentative D call TRBD2 (6 bases). V was pared by 9 bases and J by 6 bases, with 18 bases between. Germline V gene data show CDR1 as MNHEY and CDR2 as SMNVEV (reference sequence). This CDR3 is 14 amino acids long.

The chain uses TRBV5-1 and TRBJ1-2; D is possibly TRBD1 (5 bases). The CDR3 consists of 14 residues. The ends were cut back, 2 bases at V and 6 bases at J, with 14 bases in the middle. From germline, CDR1 is SGHRS and CDR2 YFSETQ. The CDR3 bases are TGCGCCAGCAGCTTCGATGTAGGGGAGGATGGCTACACCTTC. It specifies CASSFDVGEDGYTF.

The chain carries TRBV30 and TRBJ1-5; unclear D gene. Germline V lookup: CDR1 GTSNPN, CDR2 SVGIG (reference sequence). The CDR3 runs 12 residues. V shed 2 bases and J shed 6 bases, with 8 bases lying between them. This CDR3 reads CAWSYGGQPQHF. The CDR3 nucleotides are TGTGCCTGGAGTTACGGAGGTCAGCCCCAGCATTTT.

The chain has TRBV28 and TRBJ1-5, with D possibly being TRBD1 (6 bases). The CDR3 is made up of 14 amino acids. The germline gives CDR1 MDHEN, CDR2 SYDVKM. V lost 1 base and J lost 4, with 8 bases in between. This chain's CDR3 is CASSLSGANQPQHF. The CDR3 bases are TGTGCCAGCAGTTTATCAGGGGCAAATCAGCCCCAGCATTTT.

The gene calls are TRBV7-8 and TRBJ1-2, with TRBD1 matching over 7 bases. Germline CDR1 and CDR2: SGHVS and FQNEAQ. The V segment lost 2 bases and the J segment 5 bases; nucleotides outside the gene matches: 8. The CDR3 runs to 15 residues. CDR3 protein: CASSLITGTAYGYTF. Here the CDR3 DNA reads TGTGCCAGCAGCTTAATTACCGGGACAGCTTATGGCTACACCTTC.

This CDR3 is CAISESGGTEAFF. The CDR3 region has the DNA TGTGCCATCAGTGAATCAGGGGGCACTGAAGCTTTCTTT. The V and J genes are TRBV10-3 and TRBJ1-1; the match to TRBD1 covers 7 bases. This CDR3 has 13 residues. Trimming at V came to 3 bases and at J to 4 bases, leaving 2 bases not matched to a gene. The germline CDR1 and CDR2 sequences are ENHRY and SYGVKD.

The chain links TRBV6-5 to TRBJ2-1; 10 nucleotides agree with TRBD2. The CDR3 has 15 residues. Unmatched junction bases numbered 10, after V lost 6 bases and J lost 8 bases. Germline loops: CDR1 MNHEY, CDR2 SVGAGI. The CDR3 DNA sequence: TGTGCCAGCAGCCTCCCGGGACTAGCGCCTCATGAGCAGTTCTTC. It translates to CASSLPGLAPHEQFF.

The CDR3: CASSVGLRSSEQYF. In DNA form, the CDR3 reads TGTGCCAGCAGCGTAGGGTTGCGGAGCTCCGAGCAGTACTTC. J is TRBJ2-7 and V is TRBV9; no clear D. V was shortened by 0 bases and J by 6 bases, with 13 bases between the two germline ends. CDR1 is SGDLS and CDR2 is YYNGEE in the germline V gene. This CDR3 contains 14 residues.

V gene TRBV6-5 combines with J gene TRBJ1-5; 9 bases align to TRBD1. Looked up from germline, CDR1 is MNHEY and CDR2 is SVGAGI. The CDR3 is 15 residues long. V shed 4 bases, J shed 10 bases, and the junction held 11 bases outside the gene matches. The CDR3, as DNA: TGTGCCAGCAGTTCTAACCCGGGACAGGGTAGTCCCCAGCATTTT. It yields the protein CASSSNPGQGSPQHF.

The V and J genes are TRBV18 and TRBJ2-3; 9 positions match TRBD1. Per the germline V gene, CDR1 is KGHSH and CDR2 is LQKENI. V was clipped by 5 bases and J by 2 bases; unmatched bases: 8. The length of the CDR3 is 16 residues. CDR3 bases: TGTGCCAGCTCAAAACAGGGGGCGCAACCCACAGATACGCAGTATTTT. Its protein is CASSKQGAQPTDTQYF.

The rearrangement uses TRBV25-1 and TRBJ2-1; D is possibly TRBD2 (5 bases). The V and J ends lost 2 bases and 5 bases respectively, with 19 bases between them. The germline CDR1 and CDR2 sequences are MGHDK and SYGVNS. CDR3 length: 17 residues. The CDR3 nucleotides read TGTGCCAGCAGTGAAGTAGGGAGAGGAACGGAGGACAATGAGCAGTTCTTC. Protein product: CASSEVGRGTEDNEQFF.

A single count supports this clone. CDR3 sequence: CASSPPGQSTEAFF. CDR3 bases: TGTGCCAGCAGTCCGCCCGGACAGAGCACTGAAGCTTTCTTT. The V call is TRBV6-2 or TRBV6-3, the J call TRBJ1-1, with TRBD1 as a possible D gene (6 bases). This CDR3 comprises 14 residues. In germline, CDR1 is MNHEY, CDR2 SVGEGT. Deletions cut 5 bases from V and 4 bases from J, with 14 bases between.

The chain has TRBV28 and TRBJ2-3; the D gene is possibly TRBD2 (6 bases). Germline CDR1 and CDR2: MDHEN and SYDVKM. This CDR3 comprises 13 residues. Trimming removed 11 bases at V and 2 bases at J, with 14 bases between. CDR3 nucleotide sequence: TGTGCCTGTAAACGGGACTCCACAGATACGCAGTATTTT. Its translation: CACKRDSTDTQYF. Full variable domain (missing parts from reference TRBV28 and TRBJ2-3): DVKVTQSSRYLVKRTGEKVFLECVQDMDHENMFWYRQDPGLGLRLIYFSYDVKMKEKGDIPEGYSVSREKKERFSLILESASTNQTSMYLCACKRDSTDTQYFGPGTRLTVL.

The chain joins TRBV5-1 to TRBJ2-7, with TRBD1 matching 9 bases. This CDR3 has 14 residues. Germline-derived CDR1 and CDR2 are SGHRS and YFSETQ. V shed 3 bases and J 5 bases; nucleotides not matched to a gene: 6. The CDR3 coding sequence is TGCGCCAGCAGCTCGGGACAGGGTTCCCACGAGCAGTACTTC. It translates to CASSSGQGSHEQYF.